This T cell receptor beta chain comes out of a study of neurological immune-mediated disorders. 5'RACE with 10-nucleotide random UMIs produced the cDNA. TCRdb reprocessed the 5' RACE reads with MiXCR, giving one entry per CDR3 protein. The data hold tens of thousands of distinct CDR3 sequences, with 9% to 12% observed a single time. This CDR3 region has 11 residues. Trimming removed 4 bases from V and 7 bases from J, with 5 bases in between. This clonotype was seen repeatedly, ten times or more. Its target is not known. General observations from the study: It was HTLV-1-associated myelopathy that showed the most TCR clonal expansion, while multiple sclerosis showed the least, falling below healthy controls. Expanded clones shared no identical CDR3 amino acid sequences across subjects, which suggested private TCR-beta repertoires in all groups.

The unsorted libraries were generated from a total of 2 million PBMCs, which had been stored in RNAlater at -80 C. Sequences were obtained from PBMCs. The rearrangement joins TRBV12-3 or TRBV12-4 to TRBJ2-1; D is uncertain. The clonotype originates from a man between 40 and 49 years old in good health. The CDR3 here is CASSYGNEQFF. For the CDR3, the DNA is TGTGCCAGCAGTTATGGAAATGAGCAGTTCTTC.